These 28 T cell receptor beta chains were all obtained from the same sample, sequenced in a study of T cell responses to AZD1222 COVID-19 vaccine (dated by TCRdb to 2020 to 2023). Per the publication, the time point label means: about 28 days (+/-7) after the second vaccine dose. This specimen's treatment or condition label, interpreted: meningococcal conjugate vaccine given as trial control. The method was the immunoSEQ multiplex PCR assay. In its TCRdb copy, this immuneACCESS table keeps in-frame sequences only and misses some clones. Where compared with another copy, unresolved V genes explain less than half of these, and the others have no known cause. Present in this sample are around 210,000 clones, roughly 94% of which were seen just once. Of the sample, around 1.8% falls within the top ten clones. This sample comprised peripheral blood, obtained 28 days after the second dose of the MenACWY control vaccine. These receptors all stem from an adult who received the MenACWY meningococcal vaccine as a control.

J is TRBJ1-3 and V is TRBV7-9; unclear D gene. The CDR3 runs 16 residues. V lost 2 bases to trimming and J lost 0 bases, with 11 bases between them. In germline, CDR1 is SEHNR, CDR2 FQNEAQ (reference sequence). CDR3 in amino acids: CASSLSSKPSGNTIYF. CDR3 nucleotide sequence: TGTGCCAGCAGCTTAAGTAGTAAACCCTCTGGAAACACCATATATTTT. The complete variable domain, with remaining parts taken from reference TRBV7-9 and TRBJ1-3, reads DTGVSQNPRHKITKRGQNVTFRCDPISEHNRLYWYRQTLGQGPEFLTYFQNEAQLEKSRLLSDRFSAERPKGSFSTLEIQRTEQGDSAMYLCASSLSSKPSGNTIYFGEGSWLTVV.

The chain carries TRBV13 and TRBJ1-1; TRBD1 matches at 9 bases. This CDR3 comprises 15 residues. The V gene's germline CDR1 is PRHDT and CDR2 FYEKMQ (reference sequence). The junction had 5 bases not matched to a gene; V was cut back by 5 bases and J by 1 base. This CDR3 is CASSQTGGANTEAFF. The CDR3 bases are TGTGCCAGCAGCCAAACAGGGGGCGCGAACACTGAAGCTTTCTTT.

This rearrangement joins TRBV6-5 to TRBJ2-7; 8 positions match TRBD2. The V gene's germline CDR1 is MNHEY and CDR2 SVGAGI. The V segment lost 1 base and the J segment 7 bases; nucleotides outside the gene matches: 9. CDR3 length: 15 amino acids. This chain's CDR3 is CASSYYELAVGEQYF. For the CDR3, the DNA is TGTGCCAGCAGTTACTATGAACTAGCGGTCGGTGAGCAGTACTTC.

This clone turned up a few times. The J gene is TRBJ2-7, the V gene TRBV11-2; D is unclear. Trimming removed 5 bases from V and 9 bases from J, with 11 bases in between. CDR1 is SGHAT, CDR2 FQNNGV, per germline. The CDR3 is made up of 11 amino acids. In nucleotides, the CDR3 is TGTGCCAGCAGCGGCCAAAACACGCAGTACTTC. Encoded protein: CASSGQNTQYF.

V usage is TRBV9 and J usage is TRBJ1-1; D is unclear. Between the trimmed V and J ends, which lost 0 bases and 6 bases, there was a span of 9 bases. This CDR3 comprises 13 residues. CDR1 is SGDLS and CDR2 is YYNGEE in the germline V gene. Here the CDR3 DNA reads TGTGCCAGCAGCGTAGAGGGTAATCCTGAAGCTTTCTTT. It codes for CASSVEGNPEAFF.

The V gene is TRBV19, the J gene TRBJ2-5, with a weak D call TRBD2 (6 bases). V lost 5 bases and J 5 bases, leaving 15 bases between the germline ends. This CDR3 has 14 residues. The V gene's germline CDR1 is LNHDA and CDR2 SQIVND (reference sequence). The CDR3 region is CASSDTGVSETQYF. The CDR3 DNA reads TGTGCCAGTAGTGACACGGGAGTCTCGGAGACCCAGTACTTC.

The gene calls are TRBV19 and TRBJ1-2; no firm D call. The V end was cut by 1 base, the J end by 8 bases, with 2 bases between. The V gene's germline CDR1 is LNHDA and CDR2 SQIVND (reference sequence). The CDR3 has 10 residues. CDR3: CASSIVGYTF. In nucleotides, the CDR3 is TGTGCCAGTAGTATAGTAGGCTACACCTTC.

This clone was seen just once. The rearrangement joins TRBV4-3 to TRBJ2-3; TRBD2 agrees at 11 bases. Germline assignment: CDR1 LGHNA and CDR2 YSLEER. V trimming: 1 base; J trimming: 5 bases; junction bases outside the gene matches: 8. The CDR3 extends over 17 amino acids. The CDR3, as DNA: TGCGCCAGCAGCCAAGTAGCGGGGGGGCCGAGGGTAGATACGCAGTATTTT. Encoded protein: CASSQVAGGPRVDTQYF.

This chain connects TRBV5-4 to TRBJ1-6; 9 nucleotides agree with TRBD1. Germline CDR1 SGHNT, CDR2 YYREEE (reference sequence). The length of the CDR3 is 15 residues. V lost 0 bases to trimming and J lost 6 bases; unmatched junction nucleotides: 1. The CDR3 DNA sequence: TGTGCCAGCAGCTTGGACAGGGGGCGTAATTCACCCCTCCACTTT. Translation gives CASSLDRGRNSPLHF.

The rearrangement joins TRBV28 to TRBJ1-1; maybe TRBD1 (6 bases). The germline V gene encodes CDR1 MDHEN and CDR2 SYDVKM. V was shortened by 2 bases and J by 1 base, with 17 bases between the two germline ends. The CDR3 loop spans 17 amino acids. This CDR3 is CASSLEGQGSKNTEAFF. CDR3 DNA: TGTGCCAGCAGTTTAGAGGGGCAGGGGTCGAAGAACACTGAAGCTTTCTTT.

J is TRBJ1-5 and V is TRBV27; unclear D gene. V was clipped by 5 bases and J by 0 bases, with 8 bases between them. The CDR3 consists of 14 residues. The germline CDR1 and CDR2 sequences are MNHEY and SMNVEV (reference sequence). In DNA, the CDR3 is TGTGCCAGCAGTAGGCGGGATAGCAATCAGCCCCAGCATTTT. Its protein product is CASSRRDSNQPQHF.

V is TRBV14 and J is TRBJ1-2; D is undetermined. The V gene's germline CDR1 is SGHDN and CDR2 FVKESK. Trimming stripped 0 bases from V and 4 bases from J, with 6 bases between. The CDR3 is 13 amino acids. The CDR3 loop is CASSQDWGYGYTF. In nucleotides, the CDR3 is TGTGCCAGCAGCCAAGATTGGGGCTATGGCTACACCTTC.

The chain carries TRBV28 and TRBJ1-6; D uncertain. Germline V lookup: CDR1 MDHEN, CDR2 SYDVKM. The CDR3 loop spans 15 amino acids. Trimming removed 2 bases at V and 9 bases at J, with 14 bases between. Here the CDR3 reads CASSLPLRPVSPLHF. CDR3 bases: TGTGCCAGCAGTTTACCCCTCCGGCCGGTTTCACCCCTCCACTTT.

The rearrangement uses TRBV9 and TRBJ1-3, with 7 bases fitting TRBD1. The ends lost 4 bases at V and 2 bases at J; junction bases unmatched: 3. This CDR3 contains 14 residues. Per germline, CDR1 SGDLS and CDR2 YYNGEE. This chain's CDR3 is CASSQGGAGNTIYF. The CDR3 region has the DNA TGTGCCAGCAGCCAGGGGGGGGCTGGAAACACCATATATTTT.

The rearrangement joins TRBV5-4 to TRBJ1-5, with D unresolved. The germline CDR1 and CDR2 sequences are SGHNT and YYREEE (reference sequence). The CDR3 loop spans 16 amino acids. Trimming cost V 0 bases and J 0 bases, with 10 bases left between them. CDR3 nucleotides: TGTGCCAGCAGCTTGGGCGGCAGCAATAGCAATCAGCCCCAGCATTTT. Protein product: CASSLGGSNSNQPQHF.

This clone has only one observation. The chain joins TRBV28 to TRBJ2-5; TRBD1 or TRBD2 may be the D gene (5 bases each). CDR3 length: 14 amino acids. CDR1 MDHEN and CDR2 SYDVKM come from the germline V gene. The ends were cut back, 8 bases at V and 4 bases at J, with 17 bases in the middle. The CDR3 DNA follows: TGTGCCAGCTCACGGGGCGCCGGTTTAGAGACCCAGTACTTC. Amino acid sequence: CASSRGAGLETQYF. The full variable domain, in which reference TRBV28 and TRBJ2-5 provide the parts outside the CDR3, is DVKVTQSSRYLVKRTGEKVFLECVQDMDHENMFWYRQDPGLGLRLIYFSYDVKMKEKGDIPEGYSVSREKKERFSLILESASTNQTSMYLCASSRGAGLETQYFGPGTRLLVL.

This chain connects TRBV6-4 to TRBJ1-1; the D gene is possibly TRBD1 (6 bases). V was clipped by 6 bases and J by 8 bases, with 16 bases between them. The CDR3 runs 13 residues. Germline-derived CDR1 and CDR2 are MRHNA and SNTAGT. The CDR3 sequence is CASSEDSRKEAFF. The DNA for the CDR3 is TGTGCCAGCAGCGAGGACAGTCGGAAAGAAGCTTTCTTT.

The rearrangement joins TRBV2 to TRBJ1-6, with D perhaps matching TRBD1 (5 bases). The CDR3 runs to 12 residues. CDR1 is SNHLY, CDR2 FYNNEI, per germline. The ends were cut back, 2 bases at V and 11 bases at J, with 7 bases in the middle. The CDR3 here is CASSERGTPLHF. The CDR3 bases are TGTGCCAGCAGTGAACGGGGGACACCCCTCCACTTT.

The genes are TRBV25-1 and TRBJ1-1, with D maybe TRBD1 (5 bases). The germline CDR1 and CDR2 sequences are MGHDK and SYGVNS. Trimming cost V 3 bases and J 1 base, with 12 bases left between them. This CDR3 is 15 amino acids long. As DNA, the CDR3 is TGTGCCAGCAGTGATCCCGGGACGGCGAACACTGAAGCTTTCTTT. This sequence encodes CASSDPGTANTEAFF.

This chain connects TRBV27 to TRBJ2-1, with TRBD2 identical over 8 bases. Germline V CDR1 and CDR2: MNHEY, SMNVEV (reference sequence). The CDR3 has 15 amino acids. The junction had 9 bases not matched to a gene; V was cut back by 5 bases and J by 6 bases. The CDR3 reads CASSTFSGIINEQFF. In DNA form, the CDR3 reads TGTGCCAGCAGTACTTTTAGCGGGATAATCAATGAGCAGTTCTTC.

The chain employs TRBV7-8 and TRBJ2-1; 10 nucleotides align to TRBD1. The CDR3 is made up of 16 amino acids. Looked up from germline, CDR1 is SGHVS and CDR2 is FQNEAQ. The V segment lost 5 bases and the J segment 5 bases; nucleotides outside the gene matches: 9. CDR3 sequence: CASSQPAGTGDNEQFF. As DNA, the CDR3 is TGTGCCAGCAGCCAACCCGCCGGGACAGGGGACAATGAGCAGTTCTTC.

The chain recombines TRBV19 with TRBJ2-2; the D gene is possibly TRBD2 (6 bases). Germline loops: CDR1 LNHDA, CDR2 SQIVND (reference sequence). The CDR3 runs 14 residues. Trimming left V 4 bases short and J 5 bases short, with 11 bases between. The CDR3 coding sequence is TGTGCCAGTAGTACCCTTAGCGGAACCGGGGAGCTGTTTTTT. Translating gives CASSTLSGTGELFF.

The chain's CDR3 is CASSFGRSYGYTF. The CDR3 DNA is TGTGCCAGCAGTTTCGGGCGGAGCTATGGCTACACCTTC. The genes are TRBV27 and TRBJ1-2; D is unresolved. Germline V gene sequence: CDR1 MNHEY, CDR2 SMNVEV (reference sequence). V was pared by 3 bases and J by 4 bases, with 9 bases between. This CDR3 comprises 13 residues.

This chain links TRBV28 with TRBJ2-2; D remains unclear. The germline CDR1 and CDR2 sequences are MDHEN and SYDVKM. There are 15 residues in the CDR3. Trimming pared 3 bases from V and 2 bases from J, leaving 10 bases between. CDR3 bases: TGTGCCAGCAGTTTTCGTTGGCGTAACACCGGGGAGCTGTTTTTT. This codes for CASSFRWRNTGELFF.

V gene TRBV7-3 combines with J gene TRBJ2-2, with no clear D. This CDR3 has 14 residues. Germline V gives CDR1 SGHTA, CDR2 FQGTGA. V was clipped by 2 bases and J by 1 base, with 5 bases between them. The CDR3 DNA reads as TGTGCCAGCAGCTTACGTCAGAACACCGGGGAGCTGTTTTTT. It encodes CASSLRQNTGELFF. The variable domain in full, with the rest retrieved from reference TRBV7-3 and TRBJ2-2, is GAGVSQTPSNKVTEKGKYVELRCDPISGHTALYWYRQSLGQGPEFLIYFQGTGAADDSGLPNDRFFAVRPEGSVSTLKIQRTERGDSAVYLCASSLRQNTGELFFGEGSRLTVL.

V and J are TRBV30 and TRBJ2-7; D tentatively fits TRBD1 or TRBD2 (5 bases each). The V end lost 6 bases, the J end lost 2 bases, and 17 bases lay between the germline ends. The CDR3 is 14 amino acids. Germline V lookup: CDR1 GTSNPN, CDR2 SVGIG (reference sequence). CDR3 loop: CACLGVAGPYEQYF. CDR3 DNA sequence: TGTGCCTGTTTGGGGGTAGCCGGACCCTACGAGCAGTACTTC.

The chain recombines TRBV28 with TRBJ2-3; 11 bases map to TRBD1. Trimming cost V 5 bases and J 2 bases; bases outside gene matches: 9. The CDR3 is 17 amino acids. Per germline, CDR1 MDHEN and CDR2 SYDVKM. CDR3 sequence reads: CASSLPGQGANTDTQYF. Written as DNA, the CDR3 is TGTGCCAGCAGTCTCCCAGGACAGGGGGCAAACACAGATACGCAGTATTTT.

The rearrangement uses TRBV28 and TRBJ1-5, with 9 bases aligning to TRBD1. The V gene's germline CDR1 is MDHEN and CDR2 SYDVKM. CDR3 length equals 15 residues. The junction had 9 bases not matched to a gene; V was cut back by 5 bases and J by 7 bases. The CDR3 is CASSPTGGAWQPQHF. The CDR3 region has the DNA TGTGCCAGCAGTCCAACAGGGGGCGCCTGGCAGCCCCAGCATTTT.